A selection of T cell receptor beta chains follows, all from one sample in a study of blood T cell repertoires in COVID-19. Here immunoSEQ multiplex PCR was the method, and the copy in TCRdb shows in-frame clones only, minus some. The top ten hold roughly 15% of the sample, which has 25,000 to 35,000 clones, 80% to 90% seen once. Input material: peripheral blood. Every receptor here comes from a man older than 75 with acute or convalescent COVID-19. Both conserved end residues are part of each CDR3. D genes are given only for firm matches. For some rows the clone size is stated as once, few or many, or as a class when expanded; others skip it.

TRBV6-2/TRBV6-3	TRBJ1-3	TRBD1	-	TGTGCCAGCAGACCTGGATTCGGACAGGGGGCAAGAAACACCATATATTTT	CASRPGFGQGARNTIYF
TRBV5-8	TRBJ1-2	TRBD1	-	TGTGCCAGCAGAAAACAGGGGGCCGACTATGGCTACACCTTC	CASRKQGADYGYTF
TRBV10-3	TRBJ1-4	TRBD1	-	TGTGCCATCAGAGCAGGACAGGGAGATGAAAAACTGTTTTTT	CAIRAGQGDEKLFF
TRBV21-1	TRBJ2-7	-	-	TGTGCCAGCAGCAAGCGGACAGGACCACTCTCCTACGAGCAGTACTTC	CASSKRTGPLSYEQYF
TRBV10-2	TRBJ2-3	-	-	TGCGCCAGCAGTGAAAACAGTCTCGTGGATACGCAGTATTTT	CASSENSLVDTQYF
TRBV11-1	TRBJ2-3	TRBD2	-	TGTGCCAGCAGCCGGCCGGGAGGGCGCACAGATACGCAGTATTTT	CASSRPGGRTDTQYF
TRBV11-2	TRBJ1-1	-	-	TGTGCCAGCAGCTTAACAGGGAACACTGAAGCTTTCTTT	CASSLTGNTEAFF
TRBV2	TRBJ2-2	-	-	TGTGCCAGCAGTCTCCGCGCCCTGTGGGCAGCGAACACCGGGGAGCTGTTTTTT	CASSLRALWAANTGELFF
TRBV14	TRBJ2-1	-	-	TGTGCCAGCAGCTACAGGCCCCCGAGCTCCTACAATGAGCAGTTCTTC	CASSYRPPSSYNEQFF
TRBV12-3/TRBV12-4	TRBJ2-1	-	-	TGTGCCAGCAGTCCGGGGACTGACAATGAGCAGTTCTTC	CASSPGTDNEQFF
TRBV7-9	TRBJ2-5	-	once	TGTGCCAGCAGCCTAACGCAAGAGACCCAGTACTTC	CASSLTQETQYF
TRBV18	TRBJ1-6	-	-	TGTGCCAGCTCACCACCGGCCCTTATCCATAATTCACCCCTCCACTTT	CASSPPALIHNSPLHF